Listed below are T cell receptor beta chains from one sample, sequenced in a study of graft-versus-host responses after intestinal transplantation. TCRdb's table, derived via immunoSEQ multiplex PCR, lists solely in-frame clones and lacks some. The profile shows about 48,000 clones, nearly 95% of them singletons. Antigens for these TCRs are unknown. Specimen: unstimulated CD4+ T cells sorted from spleen or lymph node cells, collected before transplant. The receptors shown here come from a human donor who was the organ donor for an intestinal transplant. CDR3s include the opening cysteine and the closing phenylalanine or tryptophan. Clone size is stated in some rows and not others, as once, few, many or a class when expanded.

v_gene	abundance	CDR3aa
TRBV10-3	.	CAISRGETYEQYF
TRBV21-1	.	CASSTRRDRGMGSSYEQYF
TRBV19	.	CASSTPPGLAKNIQYF
TRBV5-1	.	CASRPRTSGSLWAYNEQFF
TRBV11-2	.	CASSLPGSGRETQYF
TRBV6-6	.	CASSYSGTVKNIQYF
TRBV11-1	.	CASSPNRGKTEAFF
TRBV29-1	.	CSVRASGSWGNEQFF
TRBV29-1	once	CSGGGGRAVNEQFF
TRBV28	.	CASSRGRNTGELFF
TRBV4-2	.	CASSQEEGSLAGATYEQYF
TRBV15	.	CATSRQGNQPQHF
TRBV19	.	CASGQGNTEAFF
TRBV27	.	CASSSPGRRGYGYTF
TRBV6-9	once	CASSYGGTYEQYF
TRBV7-9	once	CASSLIAGGPGTDTQYF
TRBV4-2	.	CASSQGLLSPGLAGTYEQYF
TRBV10-2	.	CASRQMGENHEQYF
TRBV6-1	.	CASSEAGGRGAFF
TRBV6-1	.	CASSEQGNQPQHF
TRBV2	once	CASSVTSGRVGERFF
TRBV2	.	CASSLLAEQFF